Shown below are 14 T cell receptor beta chains from a single sample sequenced in a study of T cell changes during pregnancy in multiple sclerosis (dated by TCRdb to the late 2010s). Library construction relied on the immunoSEQ multiplex PCR assay. TCRdb limited this immuneACCESS table to in-frame rearrangements with V and J called. A share of clones is missing; checked studies link under half to unresolved V genes, and the rest is unexplained. The sample contains approximately 100,000 clones, about 89% of them found a single time. The ten largest account for 1.6% of the sample. The source was peripheral blood, collected before pregnancy. The receptors come from a female donor with multiple sclerosis, enrolled in a pregnancy study.

This clone was observed a single time. The J gene is TRBJ2-3, the V gene TRBV4-2; D unclear. CDR3 length equals 13 residues. V lost 1 base and J lost 4, with 6 bases in between. Germline CDR1 reads LGHNA; CDR2 reads YNFKEQ. The CDR3 sequence is CASSQAQADTQYF. The CDR3 coding sequence is TGTGCCAGCAGCCAAGCCCAGGCAGATACGCAGTATTTT.

This clone was observed a single time. The rearrangement joins TRBV9 to TRBJ1-3; D gene ambiguous. Germline lookup yields CDR1 SGDLS and CDR2 YYNGEE. The CDR3 is 16 amino acids. The V end lost 0 bases, the J end lost 0 bases, and 10 bases lay between the germline ends. The CDR3 region is CASSVAHSSSGNTIYF. The CDR3 coding sequence is TGTGCCAGCAGCGTAGCCCACAGTAGCTCTGGAAACACCATATATTTT.

The rearrangement uses TRBV19 and TRBJ1-2; 9 bases map to TRBD1. V shed 7 bases, J shed 1 base, and the junction held 13 bases outside the gene matches. Germline V lookup: CDR1 LNHDA, CDR2 SQIVND (reference sequence). This CDR3 comprises 17 residues. The CDR3 nucleotides are TGTGCCAGTATTCCTTCCGGGACAGGGTCTCATAACTATGGCTACACCTTC. Protein product: CASIPSGTGSHNYGYTF.

The V and J genes are TRBV4-1 and TRBJ1-1, with D hard to call. V was shortened by 0 bases and J by 8 bases, with 10 bases between the two germline ends. The CDR3 has 13 amino acids. Germline values: CDR1 MGHRA, CDR2 YSYEKL. CDR3 DNA sequence: TGCGCCAGCAGCCAAGATCGGCAGACAGAAGCTTTCTTT. Its translation: CASSQDRQTEAFF.

This chain links TRBV5-4 with TRBJ1-1; D is unclear. Germline assignment: CDR1 SGHNT and CDR2 YYREEE (reference sequence). Trimming left V 4 bases short and J 2 bases short, with 12 bases between. CDR3 length equals 14 residues. CDR3 residues: CASSSPQVNTEAFF. The CDR3 DNA reads as TGTGCCAGCAGCAGCCCGCAGGTAAACACTGAAGCTTTCTTT.

The chain couples TRBV7-9 to TRBJ2-3, with D perhaps matching TRBD1 (5 bases). Germline V gives CDR1 SEHNR, CDR2 FQNEAQ (reference sequence). With 2 bases removed from V and 7 bases from J, the gap between germline ends came to 10 bases. The CDR3 length is 13 residues. CDR3 loop: CASSLPGSNTQYF. CDR3 sequence (DNA): TGTGCCAGCAGCTTACCAGGGTCCAATACGCAGTATTTT.

This chain uses TRBV9 with TRBJ1-1; maybe TRBD1 (5 bases). This CDR3 spans 15 amino acids. Germline V gene data show CDR1 as SGDLS and CDR2 as YYNGEE. Trimming took 4 bases from V and 1 from J, leaving 14 bases between them. CDR3 sequence reads: CASSRQPDPNTEAFF. The CDR3 DNA sequence: TGTGCCAGCAGCCGACAGCCTGACCCGAACACTGAAGCTTTCTTT.

The chain links TRBV18 to TRBJ1-5; weak D call: TRBD1 (5 bases). From germline, CDR1 is KGHSH and CDR2 LQKENI. The CDR3 runs 15 residues. Trimming shortened V by 2 bases and J by 3 bases, and 11 bases separated the two germline ends. The CDR3 spells CASSPMGHNNQPQHF. In DNA, the CDR3 is TGTGCCAGCTCACCAATGGGGCATAACAATCAGCCCCAGCATTTT.

This clone was detected a few times. The V gene is TRBV7-9, the J gene TRBJ1-2; D uncertain. CDR3 size: 12 residues. The germline CDR1 and CDR2 sequences are SEHNR and FQNEAQ (reference sequence). The V gene lost 3 bases and the J gene lost 4 bases, with 6 bases spanning the gap. The CDR3 DNA follows: TGTGCCAGCAGCTTGACGGGCTATGGCTACACCTTC. This encodes CASSLTGYGYTF. Complete variable domain (other parts from reference TRBV7-9 and TRBJ1-2): DTGVSQNPRHKITKRGQNVTFRCDPISEHNRLYWYRQTLGQGPEFLTYFQNEAQLEKSRLLSDRFSAERPKGSFSTLEIQRTEQGDSAMYLCASSLTGYGYTFGSGTRLTVV.

The chain is built from TRBV2 and TRBJ2-7, with TRBD1 identical over 7 bases. V dropped 1 base and J dropped 2; count of bases not matched to a gene: 5. This CDR3 region has 15 residues. The germline gives CDR1 SNHLY, CDR2 FYNNEI. The DNA for the CDR3 is TGTGCCAGCAGTGAAGGCTCCAGGGGGACCTACGAGCAGTACTTC. Its translation is CASSEGSRGTYEQYF.

In its sample, this clone was seen once. The chain recombines TRBV9 with TRBJ1-6, with D perhaps matching TRBD1 (6 bases). The CDR3 has 15 residues. The V gene lost 4 bases and the J gene lost 9 bases, with 17 bases spanning the gap. Germline V gene sequence: CDR1 SGDLS, CDR2 YYNGEE. CDR3 nucleotides: TGTGCCAGCAGCTTAAGTGGACAGACGAGTTCACCCCTCCACTTT. Amino acid sequence: CASSLSGQTSSPLHF. Filled out from reference TRBV9 and TRBJ1-6, the complete variable domain reads DSGVTQTPKHLITATGQRVTLRCSPRSGDLSVYWYQQSLDQGLQFLIQYYNGEERAKGNILERFSAQQFPDLHSELNLSSLELGDSALYFCASSLSGQTSSPLHFGNGTRLTVT.

The chain uses TRBV27 and TRBJ2-2; 8 bases map to TRBD2. There are 15 residues in the CDR3. The V gene end was trimmed by 3 bases and the J gene end by 5 bases; junction bases not matched to a gene: 5. Germline values: CDR1 MNHEY, CDR2 SMNVEV (reference sequence). The CDR3 DNA reads TGTGCCAGCAGTTTCCTAGCGGGTATAACCGGGGAGCTGTTTTTT. This codes for CASSFLAGITGELFF.

This chain connects TRBV7-9 to TRBJ1-4; D call uncertain. The V gene's germline CDR1 is SEHNR and CDR2 FQNEAQ (reference sequence). This CDR3 spans 16 amino acids. Trimming left V 0 bases short and J 4 bases short, with 12 bases between. In DNA form, the CDR3 reads TGTGCCAGCAGCTTAGCGGTGACACGGGATAATGAAAAACTGTTTTTT. The encoded protein is CASSLAVTRDNEKLFF.

V is TRBV29-1 and J is TRBJ1-1; 9 bases line up with TRBD1. This CDR3 has 13 residues. Germline V lookup: CDR1 SQVTM, CDR2 ANQGSEA. Trimming at V came to 7 bases and at J to 5 bases, leaving 8 bases not matched to a gene. The DNA for the CDR3 is TGCAGCGCCGCCGTCGACAGGGGGACTGAAGCTTTCTTT. Translating it yields CSAAVDRGTEAFF.